These 18 T cell receptor beta chains originate from one sample sequenced in a study of blood T cell repertoires in COVID-19. Sequencing used immunoSEQ multiplex PCR; TCRdb keeps in-frame clones, though not all of them. The sample lists over 300,000 clones, over 75% seen once, with roughly 2.2% in the top ten. The sequencing input was PBMCs or T cells enriched from blood (not recorded which). These receptors were collected from a man aged 25 to 45 who had recovered from COVID-19.

The V call is TRBV21-1, the J call TRBJ2-4; TRBD1 is taken as the D call from the table, unchecked against the DNA. TRBV21-1 is a recognized pseudogene. The CDR3 spans 19 residues. The CDR3 here is CASSKDRSPDSVAKNIQYF. CDR3 nucleotide sequence: TGTGCCAGCAGCAAAGATCGAAGTCCGGACAGTGTAGCCAAAAACATTCAGTACTTC.

The chain is built from TRBV3-1 (or the pseudogene TRBV3-2) and TRBJ1-6; maybe TRBD1 (6 bases). The CDR3 runs 15 residues. Between the trimmed V and J ends, which lost 4 bases and 7 bases, there was a span of 14 bases. Looked up from germline, CDR1 is LGHDT and CDR2 is YNNKEL (reference sequence). The CDR3 loop is CASSPRDTGNSPLHF. The CDR3 region has the DNA TGTGCCAGCAGCCCTCGGGACACTGGGAATTCACCCCTCCACTTT.

The rearrangement uses TRBV29-1 and TRBJ1-1, with a tentative D call TRBD1 (5 bases). The CDR3 sequence is 12 residues long. Trimming took 7 bases from V and 3 from J, leaving 12 bases between them. The germline V gene has CDR1 SQVTM and CDR2 ANQGSEA. The CDR3 nucleotides are TGCAGCGGCTTGGGGGGAGACACTGAAGCTTTCTTT. Translated, it gives CSGLGGDTEAFF.

CDR3 sequence: CASSGSYVGYTF. CDR3 nucleotides: TGTGCCTCGAGCGGCAGCTATGTTGGCTACACCTTC. This sequence joins TRBV19 and TRBJ1-2; D unclear. The germline V gene has CDR1 LNHDA and CDR2 SQIVND (reference sequence). This CDR3 is 12 amino acids long. Trimming shortened V by 11 bases and J by 7 bases, and 17 bases separated the two germline ends. The full variable domain, with the rest looked up from reference TRBV19 and TRBJ1-2, is DGGITQSPKYLFRKEGQNVTLSCEQNLNHDAMYWYRQDPGQGLRLIYYSQIVNDFQKGDIAEGYSVSREKKESFPLTVTSAQKNPTAFYLCASSGSYVGYTFGSGTRLTVV.

This chain uses TRBV13 with TRBJ1-4; 7 nucleotides match TRBD1. The ends lost 5 bases at V and 8 bases at J; junction bases unmatched: 8. Germline assignment: CDR1 PRHDT and CDR2 FYEKMQ (reference sequence). The CDR3 contains 14 residues. CDR3 DNA sequence: TGTGCCAGCAGCGTTAGGGGGCTCGGGGAAAAACTGTTTTTT. Translation: CASSVRGLGEKLFF.

V usage is TRBV28 and J usage is TRBJ1-2; D is unclear. The ends were cut back, 2 bases at V and 3 bases at J, with 4 bases in the middle. Germline loops: CDR1 MDHEN, CDR2 SYDVKM. The CDR3 contains 12 residues. DNA for the CDR3: TGTGCCAGCAGTTTAAGAGACTATGGCTACACCTTC. This sequence encodes CASSLRDYGYTF.

This chain uses TRBV2 with TRBJ2-1; D is uncertain. Germline V gives CDR1 SNHLY, CDR2 FYNNEI. This CDR3 comprises 13 residues. V was trimmed by 5 bases and J by 6 bases, leaving 11 bases between them. This CDR3 is CASSKFLGNEQFF. The CDR3 DNA reads TGTGCCAGCAGTAAGTTTCTAGGCAATGAGCAGTTCTTC.

This rearrangement joins TRBV18 to TRBJ2-2; possible D gene TRBD2, 6 bases. V lost 3 bases to trimming and J lost 3 bases, with 11 bases between them. The CDR3 loop spans 15 amino acids. The germline V gene encodes CDR1 KGHSH and CDR2 LQKENI. CDR3 amino acids: CASSPELAYTGELFF. CDR3 DNA: TGTGCCAGCTCACCGGAACTAGCTTACACCGGGGAGCTGTTTTTT.

This sequence joins TRBV19 and TRBJ1-2, with TRBD1 matching 7 bases. The CDR3 has 16 residues. V was clipped by 7 bases and J by 2 bases; unmatched bases: 13. Germline V gene data show CDR1 as LNHDA and CDR2 as SQIVND (reference sequence). The CDR3: CASTKNAGTDNYGYTF. The CDR3 DNA is TGTGCCAGTACCAAAAACGCTGGGACAGACAACTATGGCTACACCTTC. The entire variable domain, with the rest obtained from reference TRBV19 and TRBJ1-2, is as follows: DGGITQSPKYLFRKEGQNVTLSCEQNLNHDAMYWYRQDPGQGLRLIYYSQIVNDFQKGDIAEGYSVSREKKESFPLTVTSAQKNPTAFYLCASTKNAGTDNYGYTFGSGTRLTVV.

The chain combines TRBV4-2 with TRBJ1-1, with D hard to call. The germline gives CDR1 LGHNA, CDR2 YNFKEQ. This CDR3 contains 16 residues. V was shortened by 0 bases and J by 4 bases, with 15 bases between the two germline ends. CDR3 region: CASSQDSGRGPTEAFF. CDR3 DNA sequence: TGTGCCAGCAGCCAAGATTCTGGGAGAGGGCCCACTGAAGCTTTCTTT.

The chain carries TRBV5-5 and TRBJ2-5; tentatively, D is TRBD1 (7 bases). The germline V gene has CDR1 SGHKS and CDR2 YYEKEE (reference sequence). The CDR3 is 15 amino acids. Between the trimmed V and J ends, which lost 6 bases and 5 bases, there was a span of 20 bases. This CDR3 is CASIRRTGLAETQYF. The CDR3 nucleotides are TGTGCCAGCATCAGGAGGACAGGTCTAGCGGAGACCCAGTACTTC.

A single count supports this clone. CDR3 DNA sequence: TGTGCCAGCTCACCCGGACAGGGAGCTAACTATGGCTACACCTTC. Protein sequence: CASSPGQGANYGYTF. This sequence joins TRBV18 and TRBJ1-2; 8 positions agree with TRBD1. J gave up 0 bases and V 3 bases, and 3 bases lay outside the gene matches. The V gene's germline CDR1 is KGHSH and CDR2 LQKENI. The CDR3 spans 15 residues.

V gene TRBV19 combines with J gene TRBJ2-1, with 11 nucleotides matching TRBD2. This CDR3 has 17 amino acids. The germline gives CDR1 LNHDA, CDR2 SQIVND (reference sequence). The V segment lost 5 bases and the J segment 7 bases; nucleotides outside the gene matches: 13. CDR3: CASSLRLAGKAWNEQFF. In DNA, the CDR3 is TGTGCCAGTAGTCTTCGACTAGCGGGGAAGGCCTGGAATGAGCAGTTCTTC.

CDR3 bases: TGCGCCAGCAGCTTTAGCGCATGGCCGGGACTCCGCACAGATACGCAGTATTTT. It codes for CASSFSAWPGLRTDTQYF. V usage is TRBV5-1 and J usage is TRBJ2-3, with D possibly being TRBD2 (6 bases). Germline assignment: CDR1 SGHRS and CDR2 YFSETQ. The CDR3 runs 18 residues. Trimming cost V 2 bases and J 1 base, with 20 bases left between them. The full variable domain, with the rest looked up from reference TRBV5-1 and TRBJ2-3, is KAGVTQTPRYLIKTRGQQVTLSCSPISGHRSVSWYQQTPGQGLQFLFEYFSETQRNKGNFPGRFSGRQFSNSRSEMNVSTLELGDSALYLCASSFSAWPGLRTDTQYFGPGTRLTVL.

This CDR3 reads CATSQSGSGNTIYF. CDR3 nucleotides: TGTGCCACCAGTCAATCAGGCTCTGGAAACACCATATATTTT. The V gene is TRBV24-1, the J gene TRBJ1-3, with unresolved D. The CDR3 consists of 14 residues. The germline V gene has CDR1 KGHDR and CDR2 SFDVKD. The V end lost 6 bases, the J end lost 0 bases, and 8 bases lay between the germline ends.

The J gene is TRBJ1-3, the V gene TRBV5-1, with 8 bases lining up with TRBD1. Per germline, CDR1 SGHRS and CDR2 YFSETQ. Germline trimming cut 3 bases from V and 3 bases from J; bases unmatched to any gene: 5. The CDR3 is made up of 15 amino acids. CDR3 bases: TGCGCCAGCAGCTCGACAGGGGACAGTGGAAACACCATATATTTT. The encoded protein is CASSSTGDSGNTIYF.

The V call is TRBV7-2, the J call TRBJ2-7, with D maybe TRBD1 (6 bases). The CDR3 totals 15 residues. V lost 1 base and J 3 bases, leaving 13 bases between the germline ends. The germline gives CDR1 SGHTA, CDR2 FQGNSA. CDR3 amino acids: CASSLGGQSLYEQYF. CDR3 nucleotide sequence: TGTGCCAGCAGCTTAGGTGGACAGAGCCTCTACGAGCAGTACTTC.

The V and J genes are TRBV24-1 and TRBJ2-2, with D possibly TRBD1 on 6 matching bases. Deletions cut 7 bases from V and 8 bases from J, with 10 bases between. Germline assignment: CDR1 KGHDR and CDR2 SFDVKD. The CDR3 has 12 residues. The CDR3, as DNA: TGTGCCACCAGGGGGGCGATAGGGGAGCTGTTTTTT. It translates to CATRGAIGELFF.